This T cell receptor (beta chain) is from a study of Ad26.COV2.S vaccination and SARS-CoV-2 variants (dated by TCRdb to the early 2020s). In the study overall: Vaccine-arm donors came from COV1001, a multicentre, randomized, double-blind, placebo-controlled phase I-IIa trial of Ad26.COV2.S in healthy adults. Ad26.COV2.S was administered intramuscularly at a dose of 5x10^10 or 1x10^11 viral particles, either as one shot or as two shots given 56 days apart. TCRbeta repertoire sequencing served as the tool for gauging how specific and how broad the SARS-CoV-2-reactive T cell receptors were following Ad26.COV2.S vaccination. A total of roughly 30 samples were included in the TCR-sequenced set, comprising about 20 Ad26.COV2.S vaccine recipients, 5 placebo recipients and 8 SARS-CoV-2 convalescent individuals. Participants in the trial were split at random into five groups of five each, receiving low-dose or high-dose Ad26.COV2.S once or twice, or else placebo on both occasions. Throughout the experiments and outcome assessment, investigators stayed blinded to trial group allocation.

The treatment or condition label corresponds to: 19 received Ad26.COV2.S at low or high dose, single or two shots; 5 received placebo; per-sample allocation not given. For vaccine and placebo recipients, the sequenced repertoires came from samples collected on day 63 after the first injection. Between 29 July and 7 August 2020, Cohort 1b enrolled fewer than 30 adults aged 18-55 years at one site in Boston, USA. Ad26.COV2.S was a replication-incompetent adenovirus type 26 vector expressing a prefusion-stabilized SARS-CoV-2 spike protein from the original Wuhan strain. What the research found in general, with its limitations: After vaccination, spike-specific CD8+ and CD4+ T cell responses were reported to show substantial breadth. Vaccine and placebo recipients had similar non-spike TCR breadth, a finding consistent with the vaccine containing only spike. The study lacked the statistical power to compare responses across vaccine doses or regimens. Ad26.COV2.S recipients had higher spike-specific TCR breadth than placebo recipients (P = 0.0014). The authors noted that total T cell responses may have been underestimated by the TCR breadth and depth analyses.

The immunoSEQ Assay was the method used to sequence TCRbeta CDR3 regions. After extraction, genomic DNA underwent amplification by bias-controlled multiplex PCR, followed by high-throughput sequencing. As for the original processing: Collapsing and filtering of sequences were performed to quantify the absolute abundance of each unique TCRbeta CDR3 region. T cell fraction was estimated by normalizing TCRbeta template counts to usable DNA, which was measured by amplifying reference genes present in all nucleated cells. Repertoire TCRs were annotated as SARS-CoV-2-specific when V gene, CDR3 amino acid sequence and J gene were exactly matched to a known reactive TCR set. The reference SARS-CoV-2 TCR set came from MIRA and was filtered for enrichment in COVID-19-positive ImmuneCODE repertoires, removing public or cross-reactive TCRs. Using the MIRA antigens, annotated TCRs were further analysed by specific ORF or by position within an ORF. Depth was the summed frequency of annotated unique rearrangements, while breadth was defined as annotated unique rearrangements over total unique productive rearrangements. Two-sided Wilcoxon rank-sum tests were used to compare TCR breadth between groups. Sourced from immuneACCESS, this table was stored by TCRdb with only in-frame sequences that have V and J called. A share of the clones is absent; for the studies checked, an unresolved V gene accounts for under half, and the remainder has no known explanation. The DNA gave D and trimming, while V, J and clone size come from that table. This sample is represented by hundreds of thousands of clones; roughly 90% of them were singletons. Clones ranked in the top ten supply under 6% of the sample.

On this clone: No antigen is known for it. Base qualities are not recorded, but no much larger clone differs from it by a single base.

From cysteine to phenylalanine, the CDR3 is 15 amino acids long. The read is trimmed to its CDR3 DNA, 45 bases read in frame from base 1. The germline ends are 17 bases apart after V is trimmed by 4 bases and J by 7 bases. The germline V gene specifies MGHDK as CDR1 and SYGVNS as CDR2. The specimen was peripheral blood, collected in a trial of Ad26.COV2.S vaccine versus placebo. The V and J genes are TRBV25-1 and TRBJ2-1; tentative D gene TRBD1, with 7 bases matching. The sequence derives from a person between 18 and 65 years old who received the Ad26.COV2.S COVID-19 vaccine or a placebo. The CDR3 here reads CASSGRGVRRNEQFF. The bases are TGTGCCAGCAGTGGCAGGGGGGTTAGGAGGAATGAGCAGTTCTTC.